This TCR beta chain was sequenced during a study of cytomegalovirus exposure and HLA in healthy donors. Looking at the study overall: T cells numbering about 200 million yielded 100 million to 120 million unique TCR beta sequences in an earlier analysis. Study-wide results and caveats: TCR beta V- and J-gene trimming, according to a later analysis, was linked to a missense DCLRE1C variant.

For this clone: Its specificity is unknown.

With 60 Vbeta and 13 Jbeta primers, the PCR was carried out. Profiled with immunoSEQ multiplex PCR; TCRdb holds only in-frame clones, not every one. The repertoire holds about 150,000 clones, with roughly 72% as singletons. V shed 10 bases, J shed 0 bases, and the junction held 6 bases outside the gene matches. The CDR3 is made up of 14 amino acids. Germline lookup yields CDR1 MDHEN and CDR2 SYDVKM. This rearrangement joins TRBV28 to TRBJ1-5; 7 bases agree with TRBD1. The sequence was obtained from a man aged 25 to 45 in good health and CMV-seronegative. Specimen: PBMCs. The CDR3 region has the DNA TGTGCCATCGGACAGGTCTTTAGCAATCAGCCCCAGCATTTT. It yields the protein CAIGQVFSNQPQHF.